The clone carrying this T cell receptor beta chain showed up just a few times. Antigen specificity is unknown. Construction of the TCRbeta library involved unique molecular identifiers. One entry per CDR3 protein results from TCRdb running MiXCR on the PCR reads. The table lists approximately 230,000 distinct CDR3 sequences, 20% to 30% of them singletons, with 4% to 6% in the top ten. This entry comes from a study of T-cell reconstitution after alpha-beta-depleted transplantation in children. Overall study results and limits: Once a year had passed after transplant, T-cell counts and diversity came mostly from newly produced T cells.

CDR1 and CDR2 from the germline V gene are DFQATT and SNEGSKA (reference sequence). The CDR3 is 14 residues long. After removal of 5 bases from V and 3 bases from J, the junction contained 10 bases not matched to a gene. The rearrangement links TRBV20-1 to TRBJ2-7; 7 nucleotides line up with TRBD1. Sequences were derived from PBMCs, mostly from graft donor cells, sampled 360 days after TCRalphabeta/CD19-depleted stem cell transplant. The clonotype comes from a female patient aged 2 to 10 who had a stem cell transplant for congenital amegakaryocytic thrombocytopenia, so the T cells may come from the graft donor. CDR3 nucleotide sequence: TGCAGTGCTGGAAAGGGACAGCGAAACTACGAGCAGTACTTC. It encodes CSAGKGQRNYEQYF.